Shown below are 20 T cell receptor beta chains from a single sample sequenced in a study of Graves' ophthalmopathy and Graves' hyperthyroidism. The authors amplified TCR beta CDR3 regions from RNA transcripts. HTBI primers were employed in first-round RT-PCR, then a second-round multiplex PCR followed. Using its own MiXCR run on the multiplex PCR reads, TCRdb lists one record per CDR3 protein. This sample has around 400,000 distinct CDR3 sequences, with under 25% found just once. The sequenced sample was peripheral blood. The receptors shown here come from a woman younger than 30 with stable Graves' hyperthyroidism.

V gene TRBV27 combines with J gene TRBJ1-5; 8 bases are a match to TRBD1. The V segment lost 8 bases and the J segment 0 bases; nucleotides outside the gene matches: 15. CDR3 size: 18 residues. Per germline, CDR1 MNHEY and CDR2 SMNVEV (reference sequence). DNA of the CDR3: TGTGCCAGCCGTCCAGACAGGGGAGGCCATTATAGCAATCAGCCCCAGCATTTT. Translating gives CASRPDRGGHYSNQPQHF.

This clonotype was seen repeatedly, ten times or more. The chain carries TRBV15 and TRBJ1-2; D unclear. V was shortened by 0 bases and J by 2 bases, with 7 bases between the two germline ends. Germline lookup yields CDR1 LNHNV and CDR2 YYDKDF (reference sequence). The CDR3 is 14 residues long. CDR3 nucleotides: TGTGCCACCAGCAGAGAGAGGCGGAACTATGGCTACACCTTC. As protein: CATSRERRNYGYTF.

This clonotype was detected many times. This sequence joins TRBV5-6 and TRBJ1-5; TRBD1 matches at 7 bases. Germline CDR1 reads SGHDT; CDR2 reads YYEEEE. Trimming took 3 bases from V and 4 from J; bases not matched to a gene: 7. This CDR3 spans 15 amino acids. The CDR3 bases are TGTGCCAGCAGCTATGGGACAGCCATTAATCAGCCCCAGCATTTT. This translates into CASSYGTAINQPQHF.

This clonotype was counted many times. This rearrangement joins TRBV27 to TRBJ2-2, with TRBD2 as a possible D gene (6 bases). The CDR3 runs 15 residues. Germline values: CDR1 MNHEY, CDR2 SMNVEV (reference sequence). V lost 5 bases and J 4 bases, leaving 14 bases between the germline ends. This CDR3 reads CASSPLGGRTGELFF. CDR3 DNA: TGTGCCAGCAGTCCCCTCGGGGGACGCACCGGGGAGCTGTTTTTT.

This clonotype was observed at least ten times. It may be a read error: a sequence one base away is much more abundant. The V gene is TRBV6-2 or TRBV6-3, the J gene TRBJ1-1, with D uncertain. Germline V gives CDR1 MNHEY, CDR2 SVGEGT. This CDR3 has 11 residues. For the CDR3, the DNA is TGTGCCAGCCTGGGGTTTACTGAAGCTCTCTTT. It yields the protein CASLGFTEALF.

This clonotype showed up many times. This chain uses TRBV29-1 with TRBJ2-5, with 10 nucleotides matching TRBD2. This CDR3 region has 15 residues. The ends lost 3 bases at V and 7 bases at J; junction bases unmatched: 11. Germline V gives CDR1 SQVTM, CDR2 ANQGSEA. In DNA, the CDR3 is TGCAGCGTTGACCCCGTAGCGGGAGGTGGCGGGACCCAGTACTTC. Translation: CSVDPVAGGGGTQYF.

This clonotype has at least ten counts. The chain carries TRBV20-1 and TRBJ2-7; a possible D gene is TRBD2 (6 bases). The germline V gene encodes CDR1 DFQATT and CDR2 SNEGSKA (reference sequence). V was shortened by 4 bases and J by 3 bases, with 10 bases between the two germline ends. The CDR3 extends over 12 amino acids. The CDR3 spells CSANWRGYEQYF. In DNA form, the CDR3 reads TGCAGTGCTAACTGGCGGGGCTACGAGCAGTACTTC.

This clonotype was detected only a few times. The chain has TRBV6-1 and TRBJ1-5; a possible D gene is TRBD1 (5 bases). Per the germline V gene, CDR1 is MNHNS and CDR2 is SASEGT. There are 16 residues in the CDR3. Trimming shortened V by 4 bases and J by 0 bases, and 13 bases separated the two germline ends. Here the CDR3 reads CASSAGPQGSNQPQHF. The CDR3 DNA reads as TGTGCCAGCAGTGCCGGGCCCCAGGGTAGCAATCAGCCCCAGCATTTT.

This clonotype was found many times. The chain links TRBV6-1 to TRBJ2-7; D ambiguous. The CDR3 has 15 residues. Trimming pared 8 bases from V and 6 bases from J, leaving 23 bases between. CDR1 is MNHNS, CDR2 SASEGT, per germline. CDR3 in amino acids: CASSLGQSRWREQYF. The CDR3 DNA is TGTGCCAGCTCCCTTGGTCAAAGCAGGTGGCGCGAGCAGTACTTC.

This clonotype was seen repeatedly, ten times or more. CDR3 amino acids: CSARQRSYEQYF. DNA of the CDR3: TGCAGTGCTCGACAGCGCTCCTACGAGCAGTACTTC. This chain uses TRBV20-1 with TRBJ2-7; tentatively, D is TRBD1 (5 bases). The germline CDR1 and CDR2 sequences are DFQATT and SNEGSKA (reference sequence). This CDR3 region has 12 residues. Between the trimmed V and J ends, which lost 5 bases and 0 bases, there was a span of 8 bases.

This clonotype has at least ten counts. V gene TRBV20-1 combines with J gene TRBJ2-7; 15 nucleotides agree with TRBD2. V lost 2 bases, J lost 0 bases, and 5 bases stayed unmatched. Looked up from germline, CDR1 is DFQATT and CDR2 is SNEGSKA (reference sequence). The CDR3 spans 17 residues. Here the CDR3 DNA reads TGCAGTGCTAGACCTGGGACTAGCGGGAGGAACTCCTACGAGCAGTACTTC. As protein: CSARPGTSGRNSYEQYF.

This clonotype was counted at least ten times. The genes are TRBV12-3 or TRBV12-4 and TRBJ1-5, with D maybe TRBD1 (5 bases). The CDR3 has 13 amino acids. V was clipped by 1 base and J by 9 bases, with 10 bases between them. CDR3 sequence reads: CASSLEQAAPQHF. The CDR3 DNA reads TGTGCCAGCAGTTTAGAACAGGCGGCGCCCCAGCATTTT.

Only a few counts were recorded for this clonotype. This chain uses TRBV5-1 with TRBJ2-7; 9 bases agree with TRBD1. The J segment lost 6 bases and the V segment lost 0 bases, leaving 7 bases of the junction unmatched. Germline-derived CDR1 and CDR2 are SGHRS and YFSETQ. The length of the CDR3 is 15 residues. The CDR3 reads CASSLGPGQGGEQYF. Here the CDR3 DNA reads TGCGCCAGCAGCTTGGGGCCGGGACAGGGAGGCGAGCAGTACTTC.

About this clonotype itself: A much larger clone lies a single base off, so this may be a read error. The rearrangement uses TRBV18 and TRBJ1-3; D gene unclear. Germline CDR1 reads KGHSH; CDR2 reads LQKENI. The CDR3 has 15 amino acids. The CDR3 is CASSPTQTSGNTICF. CDR3 sequence (DNA): TGTGCCAGCTCACCGACACAAACCTCTGGAAACACCATATGTTTT.

In this sample, this clonotype turned up many times. The V call is TRBV7-2, the J call TRBJ1-2, with TRBD1 as a possible D gene (5 bases). Trimming took 5 bases from V and 6 from J, leaving 25 bases between them. The CDR3 is 17 amino acids. The V gene's germline CDR1 is SGHTA and CDR2 FQGNSA. Written as DNA, the CDR3 is TGTGCCAGCAGCCCTCAAGGAGGGGCGCGAGGATTTAATGGCTACACCTTC. As protein: CASSPQGGARGFNGYTF. Full variable domain (remainder filled in from reference TRBV7-2 and TRBJ1-2): GAGVSQSPSNKVTEKGKDVELRCDPISGHTALYWYRQSLGQGLEFLIYFQGNSAPDKSGLPSDRFSAERTGGSVSTLTIQRTQQEDSAVYLCASSPQGGARGFNGYTFGSGTRLTVV.

This clonotype occurred many times. The chain carries TRBV20-1 and TRBJ2-6, with D perhaps TRBD2 (7 bases). V was cut by 0 bases and J by 0 bases, with 12 bases left in between. The germline V gene encodes CDR1 DFQATT and CDR2 SNEGSKA (reference sequence). This CDR3 is 17 amino acids long. CDR3 nucleotides: TGCAGTGCTAGAGATTGGCGGGGGCCCTCTGGGGCCAACGTCCTGACTTTC. This sequence encodes CSARDWRGPSGANVLTF.

Notes on this clonotype: Being one base from a much bigger clone, this may be a read error. The genes are TRBV20-1 and TRBJ2-2; 8 bases map to TRBD1. The germline V gene encodes CDR1 DFQATT and CDR2 SNEGSKA (reference sequence). The CDR3 consists of 15 residues. V was clipped by 4 bases and J by 4 bases; unmatched bases: 8. The CDR3 protein is CSAIDATGGTGELFF. CDR3 DNA sequence: TGCAGTGCTATAGATGCTACAGGGGGCACCGGGGAGCTGTTTTTT.

This clonotype was observed many times. The V gene is TRBV6-1, the J gene TRBJ2-7; D gene uncertain. Trimming shortened V by 2 bases and J by 3 bases, and 11 bases separated the two germline ends. Per the germline V gene, CDR1 is MNHNS and CDR2 is SASEGT. This CDR3 is 14 amino acids long. CDR3 sequence reads: CASSERGRNYEQYF. For the CDR3, the DNA is TGTGCCAGCAGTGAACGCGGCAGAAACTACGAGCAGTACTTC.

This chain links TRBV24-1 with TRBJ2-2; D is ambiguous. V was shortened by 7 bases and J by 6 bases, with 11 bases between the two germline ends. Germline loops: CDR1 KGHDR, CDR2 SFDVKD. There are 13 residues in the CDR3. CDR3: CATSGVQAGELFF. The CDR3 region has the DNA TGTGCCACCAGCGGAGTCCAGGCCGGGGAGCTGTTTTTT.

This clonotype appeared many times. The chain has TRBV7-6 and TRBJ1-5; D uncertain. The germline gives CDR1 SGHVS, CDR2 FNYEAQ. Deletions cut 2 bases from V and 5 bases from J, with 16 bases between. The CDR3 has 16 residues. The CDR3 coding sequence is TGTGCCAGCAGCTTATATTCGAATCGGGGAGATCAGCCCCAGCATTTT. Translating gives CASSLYSNRGDQPQHF.